This TCR delta chain stems from a study of gamma-delta chains in newborns, infants, children. TCRdb made new clone calls on the reads using CATT. Altogether 4,200 or so delta-chain clones are present, 35% to 45% being singletons, with the ten largest covering 13% to 15%. This CDR3 has 19 residues. Germline CDR1 is GEAIGNYY and CDR2 is EKD. Germline trimming cut 4 bases from V and 4 bases from J; bases unmatched to any gene: 9. The V gene is TRDV2, the J gene TRDJ3, with TRDD3 identical over 13 bases. The sequencing input was blood. This TCR was recovered from a child who received the measles vaccine. The CDR3 nucleotides are TGTGCCTGTGAACCTATACTGGGGGATACGCGTTGGGACACCCGACAGATGTTTTTC. It encodes CACEPILGDTRWDTRQMFF.